These T cell receptor beta chains were read from a single sample in a study of post-analysis software for immune sequencing data. TCRdb re-derived calls from the PCR reads in MiXCR, one entry per CDR3 protein. Of approximately 730,000 distinct CDR3 sequences in the sample, just over 45% are singletons; the top ten hold around 4.7%. Sequencing was done on a sample of blood. All receptors derive from a girl between 10 and 17 years old with multiple sclerosis. The CDR3 runs from the conserved cysteine through the conserved F or W. The D gene is left open where the match is weak. Only some rows state a clone size, as once, few, many or a class for expanded clones.

clone_size j_call d_call v_call cdr3_nt cdr3_aa
. TRBJ2-1 . TRBV27 TGTGCCAGCAGTTTCAGACCCGGACTCCACTCCTACAATGAGCAGTTCTTC CASSFRPGLHSYNEQFF
. TRBJ2-7 TRBD1 TRBV20-1 TGCAGTGCTAGAGCCGACAGGGGGGAGGGCTACGAGCAGTACTTC CSARADRGEGYEQYF
few TRBJ1-2 . TRBV29-1 TGCAGCGTTGAATGGGGGTTTAGTGGCTACACCTTC CSVEWGFSGYTF
. TRBJ2-5 . TRBV13 TGTGCCAGCAGCTACCCTAGCGCCAATGAGCAGTACTTC CASSYPSANEQYF
. TRBJ2-3 TRBD2 TRBV4-2 TGTGCCAGCAGCCAAGATCTGGCTAGCGGGATTGGAGATACGCAGTATTTT CASSQDLASGIGDTQYF
. TRBJ2-7 TRBD1 TRBV9 TGTGCCAGCAGCGTCGGGCTAGGACAGGGAGGATCCTACGAGCAGTACTTC CASSVGLGQGGSYEQYF
. TRBJ2-7 . TRBV7-9 TGTGCCAGCAGCAACACCGGGACACCATACGAGCAGTACTTC CASSNTGTPYEQYF
. TRBJ2-5 . TRBV6-5 TGTGCCAGCAGTCCACAAAGGCCCACGCAAGAGACCCAGTACTTC CASSPQRPTQETQYF
. TRBJ2-6 . TRBV6-5 TGTGCCAGCGGGGCCCCTGGGGCCAACGTCCTGACTTTC CASGAPGANVLTF
. TRBJ2-7 . TRBV7-9 TGTGCCAGCAGCTTAGAACCGGGAGTTAGCTACGAGCAGTACTTC CASSLEPGVSYEQYF
. TRBJ2-3 TRBD2 TRBV15 TGTGCCACCAGCCGAGAGAGCGGGAGAGGAGATACGCAGTATTTT CATSRESGRGDTQYF
. TRBJ2-5 TRBD2 TRBV20-1 TGCAGTGCTGAGGGGACTAGCGGGGGGTCCCTCCAAGAGACCCAGTACTTC CSAEGTSGGSLQETQYF
few TRBJ2-1 TRBD1 TRBV9 TGTGCCAGCAGCGTCGGGCTGCCGGGACAGGGGTGGAATGAGCAGTTCTTC CASSVGLPGQGWNEQFF
. TRBJ2-2 . TRBV4-1 TGCGCCAGCAGCCAAGAGGGACTCAAGAACACCGGGGAGCTGTTTTTT CASSQEGLKNTGELFF
. TRBJ1-1 . TRBV5-1 TGCACCAGCAGCTTGGATGGGGGTTCTACTGAAGCTTTCTTT CTSSLDGGSTEAFF
. TRBJ2-5 . TRBV7-9 TGTGCCAGCAGCTCCAGGGTCGGGGTCACCCAAGAGACCCAGTACTTC CASSSRVGVTQETQYF
. TRBJ2-4 . TRBV12-3/TRBV12-4 TGTGCCAGCAGACCCAAAGGGGCCAAAAACATTCAGTACTTC CASRPKGAKNIQYF
. TRBJ2-7 . TRBV18 TGTGCCAGCTCACCGAGCTTCCCGCCCTACGAGCAGTACTTC CASSPSFPPYEQYF
. TRBJ2-3 . TRBV7-2 TGTGCCAGCAGTTCTAGGGGCAGCCCCCTGGATACGCAGTATTTT CASSSRGSPLDTQYF
few TRBJ1-2 . TRBV12-3/TRBV12-4 TGTGCCAGCAGTTTGGGGGGTTTGGGCTACACCTTC CASSLGGLGYTF
few TRBJ2-6 . TRBV2 TGTGCCAGCAGTGACGCCGGGGCCAACGTCCTGACTTTC CASSDAGANVLTF
. TRBJ1-5 TRBD1 TRBV11-2 TGTGCCAGCAGCTTAGCGGCAGGGGGCCATCAGCCCCAGCATTTT CASSLAAGGHQPQHF
. TRBJ1-5 . TRBV6-6 TGTGCCAGCAGTCTCACCACGGGGGTGGAGGGTCAGCCCCAGCATTTT CASSLTTGVEGQPQHF
. TRBJ2-5 TRBD2 TRBV7-3 TGTGCCAGCAGCTCCCCCCCTAGCGGGGGGTACCAAGAGACCCAGTACTTC CASSSPPSGGYQETQYF
. TRBJ2-1 . TRBV29-1 TGCAGCGTTGTTTCTCTAGGGGATGAGCAGTTCTTC CSVVSLGDEQFF
few TRBJ2-7 . TRBV7-3 TGTGCCAGCAGCTTAACTCAGGCCTCCTACGAGCAGTACTTC CASSLTQASYEQYF
. TRBJ2-7 . TRBV12-3/TRBV12-4 TGTGCCAGCAGTTTACCTCGGGACCGGCCCCACACCTTCTACGAGCAGTACTTC CASSLPRDRPHTFYEQYF
few TRBJ2-1 . TRBV20-1 TGCAGTGCTAGAGATCTCATAGCGGCCAAGAGCTATGAGCAGTTCTTC CSARDLIAAKSYEQFF
once TRBJ2-4 TRBD1 TRBV5-1 TGCGCCAGCAGCCCTAGGACAGGGAGCGCCGAAAACATTCAGTACTTC CASSPRTGSAENIQYF
. TRBJ2-7 TRBD2 TRBV20-1 TGCAGTGCTAGAGGCGGGAGGGTTCCCTACGAGCAGTACTTC CSARGGRVPYEQYF
few TRBJ1-2 TRBD1 TRBV5-1 TGCGCCAGCAGACTTACAGGGGGCACTGATGGCTACACCTTC CASRLTGGTDGYTF
. TRBJ2-3 . TRBV7-8 TGTGCCAGCAGCTTTTCCAGGGTGGAGGGGGATACGCAGTATTTT CASSFSRVEGDTQYF
. TRBJ2-3 TRBD2 TRBV20-1 TGCAGTGCTAGAGATTGGACTAGCGGATCTATAGGGACAGATACGCAGTATTTT CSARDWTSGSIGTDTQYF
. TRBJ2-3 . TRBV12-3/TRBV12-4 TGTGCCAGCAGTTTAGGCAGTGAGAGCACAGATACGCAATATTTT CASSLGSESTDTQYF
. TRBJ2-7 . TRBV10-3 TGTGCCATCAGTGAGTCGACCAGGGGACAAGGCTCCTACGAGCAGTACTTC CAISESTRGQGSYEQYF
. TRBJ2-5 TRBD1 TRBV6-5 TGTGCCAGCAGTCACGGGGTCGGACAGGGGTTCCAAGAGACCCAGTACTTC CASSHGVGQGFQETQYF
few TRBJ2-1 TRBD2 TRBV6-1 TGTGTCTTGGGGACTAGCGGTTACAATGAGCAGTTCTTC CVLGTSGYNEQFF
once TRBJ2-7 . TRBV7-2 TGTGCCAGCAGCCACGGGACACACACCTACGAGCAGTACTTC CASSHGTHTYEQYF
. TRBJ2-7 . TRBV7-6 TGTGCCAGCAGCGCGAGGCCCAGCTACGAGCAGTACTTC CASSARPSYEQYF
. TRBJ2-7 TRBD2 TRBV6-2/TRBV6-3 TGTGCCAGCAGGAGAGCGGGGCCGACCTCCTACGAGCAGTACTTC CASRRAGPTSYEQYF
. TRBJ1-5 . TRBV6-1 TGTGCCAGCAGTGAAAAGGGAGGGTATCAGCCCCAGCATTTT CASSEKGGYQPQHF
few TRBJ2-5 . TRBV9 TGTGCCAGCAGCGTGAGCCTGACTAGTATGGAGACCCAGTACTTC CASSVSLTSMETQYF
few TRBJ1-1 TRBD1 TRBV18 TGTGCCAGCTCACAGACAGGGGCCACTGAAGCTTTCTTT CASSQTGATEAFF
once TRBJ2-7 . TRBV9 TGTGCCAGCAGCCCCGAGGAGGCACCCTCCTACGAGCAGTACTTC CASSPEEAPSYEQYF
. TRBJ2-7 TRBD2 TRBV29-1 TGCAGCGTTGAATCTAGCCTAGCGGGATACAGCTACGAGCAGTACTTC CSVESSLAGYSYEQYF
. TRBJ2-7 TRBD2 TRBV7-9 TGTGCCGGCAGCCCCCAGCTAGCGGGATACGAGCAGTACTTC CAGSPQLAGYEQYF
. TRBJ2-3 . TRBV4-1 TGCGCCAGCAGCCAAGAGAAAGGGGTAGATACGCAGTATTTT CASSQEKGVDTQYF
few TRBJ2-1 . TRBV3-1 TGTGCCAGCAGCCCCCCAGAGACTAGGCCCTACAATGAGCAGTTCTTC CASSPPETRPYNEQFF
few TRBJ2-7 . TRBV12-5 TGTGCTAGTGGTTTGGTACTGGACAGCTCCTACGAGCAGTACTTC CASGLVLDSSYEQYF
few TRBJ1-2 . TRBV7-9 TGTGCCAGCAGCTCGGGAGTGGCCGAGGGCCCCGAAAGTCTTGGCTACACCTTC CASSSGVAEGPESLGYTF
few TRBJ2-1 TRBD1 TRBV7-9 TGTGCCAGCAGCTTCCTTTACAGGGGTAGGGGCGATGAGCAGTTCTTC CASSFLYRGRGDEQFF
few TRBJ2-3 . TRBV4-2 TGTGCCAGCAGCCAAGATGGTGCCCCGTTTTCCACAGATACGCAGTATTTT CASSQDGAPFSTDTQYF
. TRBJ2-4 . TRBV12-3/TRBV12-4 TGTGCCAGCAGCCGTCCGCTAGCCAAAAACATTCAGTACTTC CASSRPLAKNIQYF
. TRBJ2-5 . TRBV6-5 TGTGCCAGCAGTTATGAGGCCGGTCTGACCCAGTACTTC CASSYEAGLTQYF
. TRBJ2-7 TRBD2 TRBV5-5 TGTGCCAGCAGCTGGGGGCACAGGACTAGCGCCTACAATGAGCAGTACTTC CASSWGHRTSAYNEQYF